This T cell receptor (beta chain) was identified during a study of blood T cell repertoires in COVID-19. Study as a whole: Both acute and convalescent COVID-19 samples were obtained from the United States, Italy and Spain.

Libraries were prepared by immunoSEQ multiplex PCR; TCRdb keeps only in-frame clonotypes and omits some of them. The top ten clones hold around 0.91% of a sample with around 140,000 clones, 87% of them seen once. This clone was recorded only once. The germline V gene has CDR1 MNHNS and CDR2 SASEGT. J lost 7 bases, V lost 0 bases, and 8 bases had no gene match. There are 16 residues in the CDR3. This sequence was found in a woman aged 45-60 years with acute or convalescent COVID-19. J is TRBJ1-2 and V is TRBV6-1, with TRBD1 identical over 10 bases. Sequencing was performed on peripheral blood. CDR3 DNA: TGTGCCAGCAGTGAAGCGGTCGACAGGGGGCTAGGTGGCTACACCTTC. It encodes CASSEAVDRGLGGYTF.